Listed below are T cell receptor beta chains from one sample, sequenced in a study of early T cells in non-severe SARS-CoV-2 infection. TCRdb re-called the 5' RACE reads with MiXCR, one entry per CDR3 protein. Of more than 50,000 distinct CDR3 sequences in the sample, 10% to 15% were seen once. The sample consisted of whole blood, taken at baseline. Receptors were obtained from an adult who was a healthcare worker with PCR-confirmed SARS-CoV-2 infection or an uninfected control (not recorded which). CDR3s include the opening cysteine and the closing phenylalanine or tryptophan. A D gene is named only where the DNA matches it firmly. Part of the rows lack a size; the others show once, few, many or a class for expanded clones.

clone_size: many; j_call: TRBJ2-2; v_call: TRBV4-3; d_call: .; cdr3_nt: TGCGCCAGCAGCCAAGGAAAAACCGGGGAGCTGTTTTTT; cdr3_aa: CASSQGKTGELFF
clone_size: few; j_call: TRBJ1-1; v_call: TRBV5-1; d_call: TRBD1; cdr3_nt: TGCGCCAGCAGCCGGACAGGAGTCATGAACACTGAAGCTTTCTTT; cdr3_aa: CASSRTGVMNTEAFF
clone_size: many; j_call: TRBJ2-1; v_call: TRBV10-1; d_call: TRBD2; cdr3_nt: TGCGCCAGCAGTGGCGGACTAGCGGGAGGGTACAATGAGCAGTTCTTC; cdr3_aa: CASSGGLAGGYNEQFF
clone_size: .; j_call: TRBJ1-2; v_call: TRBV5-1; d_call: TRBD1; cdr3_nt: TGCGCCAGCCAAGGATTTGGACAGGGACTCTATGGCTACACCTTC; cdr3_aa: CASQGFGQGLYGYTF
clone_size: .; j_call: TRBJ2-7; v_call: TRBV6-2/TRBV6-3; d_call: TRBD2; cdr3_nt: TGTGCCAGCAGTTTAATTCGGAGGGGGACTAGCGGTTACGAGCAGTACTTC; cdr3_aa: CASSLIRRGTSGYEQYF
clone_size: few; j_call: TRBJ2-7; v_call: TRBV10-1; d_call: .; cdr3_nt: TGCGCCAGCAGTGAGGGGTCCTACGAGCAGTACTTC; cdr3_aa: CASSEGSYEQYF
clone_size: few; j_call: TRBJ1-2; v_call: TRBV5-4; d_call: TRBD1; cdr3_nt: TGTGCCAGCAACCCCGACAGGGGAGGCTATGGCTACACCTTC; cdr3_aa: CASNPDRGGYGYTF
clone_size: few; j_call: TRBJ2-7; v_call: TRBV27; d_call: .; cdr3_nt: TGTGCCAGCAGTCCAACAGGGAGCTCCTACGAGCAGTACTTC; cdr3_aa: CASSPTGSSYEQYF
clone_size: .; j_call: TRBJ2-2; v_call: TRBV7-9; d_call: TRBD1; cdr3_nt: TGTGCCAGCAGTTTAACAGGGGAAACCGGGGAGCTGTTTTTT; cdr3_aa: CASSLTGETGELFF
clone_size: .; j_call: TRBJ2-2; v_call: TRBV12-3/TRBV12-4; d_call: TRBD1; cdr3_nt: TGTGCCAGCAGTCTGCGTGAGGGACAGGGGGTCAACACCGGGGAGCTGTTTTTT; cdr3_aa: CASSLREGQGVNTGELFF
clone_size: .; j_call: TRBJ1-6; v_call: TRBV25-1; d_call: TRBD1; cdr3_nt: TGTGCCAGCAGTGCCGGGACAGGGCAGTCACCCCTCCACTTT; cdr3_aa: CASSAGTGQSPLHF
clone_size: few; j_call: TRBJ2-7; v_call: TRBV12-3/TRBV12-4; d_call: TRBD2; cdr3_nt: TGTGCCAGCAGCCGCGGACTAGCGGGGGCCTCCTACGAGCAGTACTTC; cdr3_aa: CASSRGLAGASYEQYF
clone_size: .; j_call: TRBJ2-7; v_call: TRBV5-1; d_call: TRBD2; cdr3_nt: TGCGCCAGCACGTCTAGCGGGAGACCCTACGAGCAGTACTTC; cdr3_aa: CASTSSGRPYEQYF
clone_size: .; j_call: TRBJ1-5; v_call: TRBV6-4; d_call: .; cdr3_nt: TGTGCCAGCAGTGAACAGCACAATCAGCCCCAGCATTTT; cdr3_aa: CASSEQHNQPQHF
clone_size: .; j_call: TRBJ1-4; v_call: TRBV6-2/TRBV6-3; d_call: .; cdr3_nt: TGTGCCAGCAGCCAATTCACGGAAGCTGCAACTAATGAAAAACTGTTTTTT; cdr3_aa: CASSQFTEAATNEKLFF
clone_size: many; j_call: TRBJ1-1; v_call: TRBV12-5; d_call: .; cdr3_nt: TGTGCTAGTGGTTTGGCCCCCGTCGCCAAGAACACTGAAGCTTTCTTT; cdr3_aa: CASGLAPVAKNTEAFF
clone_size: few; j_call: TRBJ2-1; v_call: TRBV10-3; d_call: TRBD2; cdr3_nt: TGTGCCATCAGACCTAGCGGGAGGGCCGCGGGGTACAATGAGCAGTTCTTC; cdr3_aa: CAIRPSGRAAGYNEQFF
clone_size: .; j_call: TRBJ1-2; v_call: TRBV12-3/TRBV12-4; d_call: .; cdr3_nt: TGTGCCAGCAGTTTTCAACGGGGTCGGGGTTATGGCTACACCTTC; cdr3_aa: CASSFQRGRGYGYTF
clone_size: few; j_call: TRBJ2-3; v_call: TRBV4-3; d_call: .; cdr3_nt: TGCGCCAGCAGCCAAGGAGGGTCGCGGGGCACAGATACGCAGTATTTT; cdr3_aa: CASSQGGSRGTDTQYF
clone_size: few; j_call: TRBJ2-2; v_call: TRBV12-3/TRBV12-4; d_call: TRBD2; cdr3_nt: TGTGCCAGCAGTTCCGTAGCGGGAGATGGTACCGGGGAGCTGTTTTTT; cdr3_aa: CASSSVAGDGTGELFF
clone_size: many; j_call: TRBJ2-7; v_call: TRBV20-1; d_call: TRBD1; cdr3_nt: TGCAGTGCTAGACCGGGACAGGGGATCCACGAGCAGTACTTC; cdr3_aa: CSARPGQGIHEQYF
clone_size: .; j_call: TRBJ2-5; v_call: TRBV29-1; d_call: .; cdr3_nt: TGCAGCGTGCACCTGGAGTTGGAGACCCAGTACTTC; cdr3_aa: CSVHLELETQYF
clone_size: .; j_call: TRBJ2-7; v_call: TRBV14; d_call: TRBD2; cdr3_nt: TGTGCCAGCAGCCCCCGGACTAGCGGGCTGATTGGCTACGAGCAGTACTTC; cdr3_aa: CASSPRTSGLIGYEQYF
clone_size: few; j_call: TRBJ1-6; v_call: TRBV6-5; d_call: .; cdr3_nt: TGTGCCAGCAGTTCCCCGCCGTCAAGACCTTATAATTCACCCCTCCACTTT; cdr3_aa: CASSSPPSRPYNSPLHF
clone_size: .; j_call: TRBJ2-1; v_call: TRBV4-3; d_call: TRBD2; cdr3_nt: TGCGCCAGCAGCCAAGAGGGGACTAGCGGGAGTTTTGAGCAGTTCTTC; cdr3_aa: CASSQEGTSGSFEQFF
clone_size: many; j_call: TRBJ1-5; v_call: TRBV19; d_call: .; cdr3_nt: TGTGCCAGTAGTTTGGCCACCCCGCAGCCCCAGCATTTT; cdr3_aa: CASSLATPQPQHF